This TCR beta chain stems from a study of blood T cell repertoires in COVID-19. Study summary: Collection of acute and convalescent COVID-19 samples took place in the United States, Italy and Spain. Sources were T cells, B-cell-depleted T cells, or PBMCs; the material itself was cDNA or gDNA.

This clone occurred once. The V end was cut by 5 bases, the J end by 6 bases, with 14 bases between. This CDR3 has 13 amino acids. Germline loops: CDR1 SEHNR, CDR2 FQNEAQ (reference sequence). As originally analysed: Amplified reference gene primers provided the basis for estimating nucleated cell counts. Sequenced by immunoSEQ multiplex PCR; TCRdb stores in-frame clones only, minus some. V and J calls and clone size follow that table, whereas D and trimming were derived from the DNA. The sample yields around 150,000 clones, around nine tenths seen once. The chain couples TRBV7-9 to TRBJ2-7, with D possibly matching TRBD1 (6 bases). The sequence was collected from a woman aged 70-85 years with COVID-19, enrolled during active disease. Sample: peripheral blood. DNA for the CDR3: TGTGCCAGCAGCCCGAACAGGGTTTTCGAGCAGTACTTC. It yields the protein CASSPNRVFEQYF.